Below are 30 T cell receptor beta chains sequenced from a single sample in a study of blood T cell repertoires in COVID-19. The table came from immunoSEQ multiplex PCR; TCRdb's copy has only in-frame clones and leaves some out. In the table there are tens of thousands of clones, approximately 74% of which are singletons. The specimen sequenced was peripheral blood. These receptor sequences come from a human donor with acute or convalescent COVID-19. The donor label of this sample is uncertain.

The rearrangement uses TRBV7-8 and TRBJ1-1, with D uncertain. Trimming shortened V by 5 bases and J by 8 bases, and 12 bases separated the two germline ends. Per germline, CDR1 SGHVS and CDR2 FQNEAQ. The CDR3 spans 12 residues. The CDR3 is CASSPAALEAFF. Here the CDR3 DNA reads TGTGCCAGCAGCCCGGCGGCACTAGAAGCTTTCTTT.

This chain uses TRBV11-1 with TRBJ2-7; 8 bases are shared with TRBD1. The V segment lost 5 bases and the J segment 3 bases; nucleotides outside the gene matches: 6. The CDR3 sequence is 14 residues long. Germline lookup yields CDR1 SGHAT and CDR2 FQDESV (reference sequence). The DNA of the CDR3 is TGTGCCAGCAGCCCCGGACAGGGTGTCTACGAGCAGTACTTC. It translates to CASSPGQGVYEQYF. Using reference TRBV11-1 and TRBJ2-7 for the parts outside the CDR3, the full variable domain is EAEVAQSPRYKITEKSQAVAFWCDPISGHATLYWYRQILGQGPELLVQFQDESVVDDSQLPKDRFSAERLKGVDSTLKIQPAELGDSAMYLCASSPGQGVYEQYFGPGTRLTVT.

The rearrangement joins TRBV7-2 to TRBJ2-7; D gene ambiguous. V was trimmed by 3 bases and J by 0 bases, leaving 9 bases between them. The CDR3 is 14 residues long. Germline V gene data show CDR1 as SGHTA and CDR2 as FQGNSA. The CDR3 is CASSFLSVSYEQYF. For the CDR3, the DNA is TGTGCCAGCAGCTTTCTGTCAGTCTCCTACGAGCAGTACTTC.

For this clone: The junction does not match germline at one end; this may be a read error. The chain has TRBV28 and TRBJ2-7; a weak D match, TRBD1 (6 bases). Germline CDR1 and CDR2: MDHEN and SYDVKM. The CDR3 spans 11 residues. The CDR3 DNA is TGTGCCAGCAGTTTATTAGGGGGTATGCACTTC. Translation: CASSLLGGMHF.

This chain connects TRBV4-1 to TRBJ2-5; D remains unclear. Trimming took 4 bases from V and 4 from J, leaving 10 bases between them. The CDR3 spans 13 residues. Germline V gene lookup returns CDR1 MGHRA and CDR2 YSYEKL. CDR3 DNA sequence: TGCGCCAGCAGCCGAGTTGGGCTAGAGACCCAGTACTTC. Translated, it gives CASSRVGLETQYF.

The chain couples TRBV4-3 to TRBJ2-5; TRBD2 aligns across 12 bases. The CDR3 is 17 residues long. In germline, CDR1 is LGHNA, CDR2 YSLEER. V gave up 0 bases and J gave up 5 bases; unmatched junction bases: 7. CDR3 protein: CASSQDRELAGGETQYF. CDR3 in DNA: TGCGCCAGCAGCCAAGATAGGGAACTAGCGGGAGGCGAGACCCAGTACTTC.

J is TRBJ1-3 and V is TRBV19; D is possibly TRBD1 (6 bases). With 7 bases removed from V and 0 bases from J, the gap between germline ends came to 13 bases. This CDR3 has 15 residues. Germline V lookup: CDR1 LNHDA, CDR2 SQIVND (reference sequence). The CDR3 region has the DNA TGTGCCAGTAAACAGGGTTTCAGCTCTGGAAACACCATATATTTT. Its protein product is CASKQGFSSGNTIYF.

The chain uses TRBV3-1 (or the pseudogene TRBV3-2) and TRBJ1-6; 12 nucleotides agree with TRBD1. Unmatched junction bases numbered 13, after V lost 1 base and J lost 3 bases. The CDR3 spans 21 residues. Germline CDR1 is LGHDT and CDR2 is YNNKEL (reference sequence). The CDR3 DNA reads as TGTGCCAGCAGCCAAGCCTTACCGGGACAGGGGGCGTGGAGCTATAATTCACCCCTCCACTTT. Protein sequence: CASSQALPGQGAWSYNSPLHF.

The chain links TRBV20-1 to TRBJ1-5, with D unclear. Trimming took 3 bases from V and 4 from J, leaving 16 bases between them. The CDR3 spans 15 residues. CDR1 DFQATT and CDR2 SNEGSKA come from the germline V gene (reference sequence). CDR3 region: CSASGNMAVNQPQHF. The CDR3 nucleotides are TGCAGTGCTAGTGGCAATATGGCAGTGAATCAGCCCCAGCATTTT.

This clone was picked up one time. The chain joins TRBV6-2 or TRBV6-3 to TRBJ2-5; tentatively, D is TRBD2 (6 bases). V lost 5 bases and J lost 5, with 18 bases in between. The CDR3 contains 15 residues. Germline CDR1 is MNHEY and CDR2 is SVGEGT. DNA for the CDR3: TGTGCCAGCAGTCTCACCCGGACTAATGGGGAGACCCAGTACTTC. Encoded protein: CASSLTRTNGETQYF.

DNA of the CDR3: TGCGCCAGCAGCCCGACTAGCGGGGGTGGGGAGACCCAGTACTTC. Translation: CASSPTSGGGETQYF. This chain links TRBV5-1 with TRBJ2-5; TRBD2 matches 12 bases. Trimming cost V 4 bases and J 5 bases; bases outside gene matches: 6. Germline values: CDR1 SGHRS, CDR2 YFSETQ. CDR3 length equals 15 residues.

The V and J genes are TRBV4-2 and TRBJ2-6, with 10 positions matching TRBD2. Trimming took 5 bases from V and 3 from J; bases not matched to a gene: 7. CDR1 and CDR2 from the germline V gene are LGHNA and YNFKEQ. The CDR3 extends over 17 amino acids. CDR3 residues: CASSTGLAVGGANVLTF. The CDR3 nucleotides are TGTGCCAGCAGCACCGGACTAGCGGTTGGTGGGGCCAACGTCCTGACTTTC.

This chain uses TRBV5-8 with TRBJ1-2, with TRBD1 as a possible D gene (5 bases). Trimming left V 1 base short and J 6 bases short, with 10 bases between. The germline CDR1 and CDR2 sequences are SGHTS and YDEGEE. This CDR3 spans 13 amino acids. CDR3 bases: TGTGCCAGCAGCTTGCTAACAGGAGATGGCTACACCTTC. Its translation is CASSLLTGDGYTF.

The V and J genes are TRBV28 and TRBJ1-2; no firm D call. The CDR3 has 14 residues. CDR1 is MDHEN and CDR2 is SYDVKM in the germline V gene. V was clipped by 4 bases and J by 4 bases, with 13 bases between them. CDR3 nucleotide sequence: TGTGCCAGCAGTTCCCCCGGTACGGTCTATGGCTACACCTTC. Protein sequence: CASSSPGTVYGYTF.

The chain is built from TRBV5-4 and TRBJ2-1, with TRBD2 matching 14 bases. V shed 0 bases, J shed 7 bases, and the junction held 9 bases outside the gene matches. Germline CDR1 reads SGHNT; CDR2 reads YYREEE (reference sequence). CDR3 length: 18 residues. As DNA, the CDR3 is TGTGCCAGCAGCTTGGGGATTCCGACTAGCGGGAGGGCTAATGAGCAGTTCTTC. Translation: CASSLGIPTSGRANEQFF.

The table lists this clone with a count of one. The chain employs TRBV6-6 and TRBJ2-1, with no clear D. CDR3 length equals 15 residues. The V end was cut by 5 bases, the J end by 1 base, with 12 bases between. The V gene's germline CDR1 is MNHNY and CDR2 SVGAGI (reference sequence). CDR3 sequence: CASSRLLESYNEQFF. CDR3 DNA: TGTGCCAGCAGTCGCCTACTCGAATCCTACAATGAGCAGTTCTTC.

V is TRBV18 and J is TRBJ1-5; D is possibly TRBD1 (5 bases). This CDR3 region has 14 residues. V lost 2 bases and J lost 6, with 11 bases in between. The germline CDR1 and CDR2 sequences are KGHSH and LQKENI. DNA for the CDR3: TGTGCCAGCTCACCAGGTCCCGGGGGTCAGCCCCAGCATTTT. Translation gives CASSPGPGGQPQHF.

The CDR3 coding sequence is TGTGCCAGCTCGAGCTCCTACGAGCAGTACTTC. This sequence encodes CASSSSYEQYF. This chain joins TRBV18 and TRBJ2-7; D call uncertain. Trimming left V 6 bases short and J 0 bases short, with 3 bases between. In germline, CDR1 is KGHSH, CDR2 LQKENI. This CDR3 contains 11 residues.

The V and J genes are TRBV6-5 and TRBJ2-7; the match to TRBD1 covers 9 bases. The V gene's germline CDR1 is MNHEY and CDR2 SVGAGI. CDR3 length equals 14 residues. V gave up 6 bases and J gave up 1 base; unmatched junction bases: 4. CDR3 loop: CASRPGQGSYEQYF. Written as DNA, the CDR3 is TGTGCCAGCAGGCCGGGACAGGGATCCTACGAGCAGTACTTC.

V usage is TRBV30 and J usage is TRBJ2-2, with a weak D call TRBD1 (6 bases). Trimming took 3 bases from V and 1 from J, leaving 6 bases between them. This CDR3 has 13 residues. CDR1 and CDR2 from the germline V gene are GTSNPN and SVGIG (reference sequence). CDR3: CAWRGQNTGELFF. The CDR3 DNA reads TGTGCCTGGAGGGGACAGAACACCGGGGAGCTGTTTTTT.

V usage is TRBV6-1 and J usage is TRBJ1-2, with TRBD1 identical over 8 bases. The CDR3 length is 15 residues. V trimming: 2 bases; J trimming: 4 bases; junction bases outside the gene matches: 6. Germline CDR1 MNHNS, CDR2 SASEGT. CDR3 DNA sequence: TGTGCCAGCAGTGAACAGGGGGCGCAGAGCTATGGCTACACCTTC. Translation: CASSEQGAQSYGYTF.

V is TRBV5-4 and J is TRBJ1-1; 9 positions agree with TRBD1. Trimming removed 1 base from V and 3 bases from J; junction bases left unmatched: 7. CDR1 is SGHNT, CDR2 YYREEE, per germline (reference sequence). This CDR3 has 16 amino acids. CDR3 loop: CASSLTGTGKYTEAFF. The CDR3 DNA follows: TGTGCCAGCAGCTTGACCGGGACAGGGAAGTACACTGAAGCTTTCTTT.

The chain combines TRBV23-1 with TRBJ2-1, with a tentative D call TRBD2 (5 bases). TRBV23-1 is treated as an ORF (open reading frame) with a function not yet certain. The CDR3 contains 15 residues. Between the trimmed V and J ends, which lost 3 bases and 7 bases, there was a span of 16 bases. This CDR3 is CASSHVLAWSNEQFF. CDR3 nucleotide sequence: TGCGCCAGCAGTCACGTATTAGCGTGGTCGAATGAGCAGTTCTTC.

The V call is TRBV7-9, the J call TRBJ2-3, with TRBD2 identical over 11 bases. The V and J ends lost 5 bases and 4 bases, in that order; junction bases with no gene match: 2. This CDR3 has 14 amino acids. In germline, CDR1 is SEHNR, CDR2 FQNEAQ (reference sequence). The CDR3 protein is CASSTSGGADTQYF. CDR3 nucleotides: TGTGCCAGCAGCACTAGCGGGGGTGCAGATACGCAGTATTTT.

The chain is built from TRBV12-3 or TRBV12-4 and TRBJ2-3, with D unresolved. This CDR3 is built from 11 residues. V shed 4 bases and J shed 6 bases, with 5 bases lying between them. The CDR3 loop reads CASSSRDTQYF. CDR3 in DNA: TGTGCCAGCAGTTCTAGGGATACGCAGTATTTT.

CDR3 sequence: CASSEFLSNQPQHF. CDR3 DNA sequence: TGTGCCAGCAGTGAATTCCTTAGCAATCAGCCCCAGCATTTT. The genes are TRBV2 and TRBJ1-5; D gene ambiguous. The CDR3 covers 14 residues. The germline CDR1 and CDR2 sequences are SNHLY and FYNNEI. The V end lost 2 bases, the J end lost 0 bases, and 5 bases lay between the germline ends.

This clone was counted only a few times. The J gene is TRBJ2-1, the V gene TRBV5-5; TRBD2 matches 7 bases. CDR1 is SGHKS and CDR2 is YYEKEE in the germline V gene (reference sequence). The CDR3 covers 14 residues. V gave up 6 bases and J gave up 6 bases; unmatched junction bases: 9. The CDR3 DNA reads as TGTGCCAGCACTAGGACTAGTTGGAGCAATGAGCAGTTCTTC. It encodes CASTRTSWSNEQFF.

A single count supports this clone. This chain joins TRBV15 and TRBJ2-5, with 12 positions matching TRBD2. Trimming took 3 bases from V and 1 from J; bases not matched to a gene: 6. The germline gives CDR1 LNHNV, CDR2 YYDKDF (reference sequence). CDR3 length: 17 amino acids. The CDR3: CATSSARLAGAQETQYF. The CDR3 DNA reads TGTGCCACCAGCAGTGCTAGACTAGCGGGGGCCCAAGAGACCCAGTACTTC. Full variable domain (rest looked up from reference TRBV15 and TRBJ2-5): DAMVIQNPRYQVTQFGKPVTLSCSQTLNHNVMYWYQQKSSQAPKLLFHYYDKDFNNEADTPDNFQSRRPNTSFCFLDIRSPGLGDTAMYLCATSSARLAGAQETQYFGPGTRLLVL.

V and J are TRBV25-1 and TRBJ2-7, with D tentatively TRBD2 (5 bases). Germline CDR1 is MGHDK and CDR2 is SYGVNS. Trimming removed 8 bases from V and 10 bases from J, with 18 bases in between. This CDR3 contains 12 residues. CDR3 in amino acids: CASAMGSSGQYF. The CDR3 bases are TGTGCCAGCGCTATGGGAAGTTCGGGACAGTACTTC.

The chain has TRBV7-9 and TRBJ1-5; 10 bases fit TRBD1. The CDR3 spans 18 residues. V dropped 1 base and J dropped 2; count of bases not matched to a gene: 8. Germline loops: CDR1 SEHNR, CDR2 FQNEAQ (reference sequence). In DNA form, the CDR3 reads TGTGCCAGCAGCTTAGTTAGGTGGACAGGGGGGGGCAATCAGCCCCAGCATTTT. It yields the protein CASSLVRWTGGGNQPQHF.